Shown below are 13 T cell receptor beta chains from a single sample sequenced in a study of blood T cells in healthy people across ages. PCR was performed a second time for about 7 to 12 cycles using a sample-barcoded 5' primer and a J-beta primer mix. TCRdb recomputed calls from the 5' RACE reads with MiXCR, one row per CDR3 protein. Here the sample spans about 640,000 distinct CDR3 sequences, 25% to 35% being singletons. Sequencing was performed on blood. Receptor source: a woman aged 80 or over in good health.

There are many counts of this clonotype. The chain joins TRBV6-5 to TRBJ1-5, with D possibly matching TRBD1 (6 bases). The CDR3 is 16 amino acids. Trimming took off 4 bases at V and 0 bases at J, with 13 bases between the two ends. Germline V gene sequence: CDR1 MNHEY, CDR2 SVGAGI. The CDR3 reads CASSSLGTHSNQPQHF. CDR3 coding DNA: TGTGCCAGCAGTTCCCTAGGGACACATAGCAATCAGCCCCAGCATTTT.

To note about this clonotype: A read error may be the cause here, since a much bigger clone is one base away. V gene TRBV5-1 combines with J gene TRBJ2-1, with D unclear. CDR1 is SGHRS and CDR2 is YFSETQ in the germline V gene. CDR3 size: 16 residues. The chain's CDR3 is CASSSRTMSSYNGQFF. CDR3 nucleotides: TGCGCCAGCAGCTCTAGGACGATGAGCTCCTACAATGGGCAGTTCTTC.

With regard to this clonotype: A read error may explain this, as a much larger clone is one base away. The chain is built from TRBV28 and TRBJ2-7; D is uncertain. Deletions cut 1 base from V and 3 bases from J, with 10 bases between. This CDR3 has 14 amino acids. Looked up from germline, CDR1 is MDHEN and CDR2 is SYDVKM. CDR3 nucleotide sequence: TGTGCCAGCAGTTTATCAGATTTCTGCTACGAGCAGTACTTC. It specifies CASSLSDFCYEQYF.

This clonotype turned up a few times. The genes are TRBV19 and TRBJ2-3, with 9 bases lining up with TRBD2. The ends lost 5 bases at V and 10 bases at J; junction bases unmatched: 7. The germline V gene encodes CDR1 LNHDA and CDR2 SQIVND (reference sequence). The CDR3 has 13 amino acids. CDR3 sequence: CASSDLSGGAQYF. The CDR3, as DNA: TGTGCCAGTAGTGATCTTAGCGGGGGAGCGCAGTATTTT.

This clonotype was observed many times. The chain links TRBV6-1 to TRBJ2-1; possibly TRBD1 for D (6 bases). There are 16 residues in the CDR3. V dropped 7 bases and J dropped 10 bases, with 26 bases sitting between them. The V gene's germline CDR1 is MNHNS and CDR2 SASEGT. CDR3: CASTEYNPGHAREQFF. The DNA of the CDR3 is TGTGCCAGCACAGAGTACAACCCGGGACACGCACGGGAGCAGTTCTTC.

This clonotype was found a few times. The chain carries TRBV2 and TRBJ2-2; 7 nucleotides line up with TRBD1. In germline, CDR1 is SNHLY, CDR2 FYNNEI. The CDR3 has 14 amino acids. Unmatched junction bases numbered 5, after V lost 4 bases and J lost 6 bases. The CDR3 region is CASSAGTVPGELFF. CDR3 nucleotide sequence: TGTGCCAGCAGTGCCGGGACAGTTCCCGGGGAGCTGTTTTTT.

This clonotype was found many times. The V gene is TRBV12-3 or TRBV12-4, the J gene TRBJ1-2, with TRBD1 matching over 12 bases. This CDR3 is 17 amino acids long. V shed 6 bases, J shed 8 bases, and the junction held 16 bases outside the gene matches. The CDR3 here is CASSTAGTGGLRRGYTF. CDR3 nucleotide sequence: TGTGCCAGCAGCACCGCCGGGACAGGGGGCCTTCGGAGAGGCTACACCTTC.

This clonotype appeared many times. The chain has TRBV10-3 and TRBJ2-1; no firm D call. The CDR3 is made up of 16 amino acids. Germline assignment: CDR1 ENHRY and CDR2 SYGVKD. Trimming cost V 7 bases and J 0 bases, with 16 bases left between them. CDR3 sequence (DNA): TGTGCCATCATGTCCCACAGCCTGTCCTCCTACAATGAGCAGTTCTTC. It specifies CAIMSHSLSSYNEQFF.

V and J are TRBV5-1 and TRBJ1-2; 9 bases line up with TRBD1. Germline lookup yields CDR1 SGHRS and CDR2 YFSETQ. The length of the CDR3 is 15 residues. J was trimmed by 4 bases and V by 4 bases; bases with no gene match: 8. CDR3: CASSLTGGASYGYTF. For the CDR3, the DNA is TGCGCCAGCAGCCTAACAGGGGGCGCGAGCTATGGCTACACCTTC.

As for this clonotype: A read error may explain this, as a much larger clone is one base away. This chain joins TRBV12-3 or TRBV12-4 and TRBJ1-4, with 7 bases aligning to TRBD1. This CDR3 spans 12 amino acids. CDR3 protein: CASSLQGEKRFF. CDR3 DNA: TGTGCCAGCAGTCTCCAGGGGGAAAAACGGTTTTTT.

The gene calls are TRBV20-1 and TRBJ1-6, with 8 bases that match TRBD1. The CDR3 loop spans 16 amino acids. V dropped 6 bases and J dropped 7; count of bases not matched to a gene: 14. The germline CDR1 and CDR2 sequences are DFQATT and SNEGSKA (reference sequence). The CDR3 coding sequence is TGCAGTGCAACGTCAACGGCGGCAGGGGGCAATTCACCCCTCCACTTT. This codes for CSATSTAAGGNSPLHF.

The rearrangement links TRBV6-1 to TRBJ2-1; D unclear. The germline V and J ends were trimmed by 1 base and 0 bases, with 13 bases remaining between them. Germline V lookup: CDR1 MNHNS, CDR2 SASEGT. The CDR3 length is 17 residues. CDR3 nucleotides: TGTGCCAGCAGTGAAGGGTCCACTTACTTCTCCTACAATGAGCAGTTCTTC. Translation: CASSEGSTYFSYNEQFF.

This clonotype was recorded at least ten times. The CDR3 nucleotides read TGTGCCAGCAGCTTAGGGGCAGGTAATAATAATGAGCAGTTCTTC. Amino acid sequence: CASSLGAGNNNEQFF. This sequence joins TRBV7-2 and TRBJ2-1; D not resolved. Germline V gene sequence: CDR1 SGHTA, CDR2 FQGNSA. The CDR3 is made up of 15 amino acids. The V gene lost 1 base and the J gene lost 7 bases, with 14 bases spanning the gap.